This TCR beta chain was observed in a study of cytomegalovirus exposure and HLA in healthy donors. Study results and caveats: Some highly shared sequence variants likely arose as a pipeline artifact. For most TCR sequences rarity was the rule, although some public TCRs occurred in many donors. In an earlier analysis, productive rearrangement rates for most beta V segments clustered near 87% or 30%.

This CDR3 region has 14 residues. With 1 base removed from V and 12 bases from J, the gap between germline ends came to 18 bases. The germline gives CDR1 SGHVS, CDR2 FQNEAQ. The primer mix had 60 Vbeta and 13 Jbeta primers. Only in-frame clones appear in the TCRdb table, and some are missing; sequencing was by immunoSEQ multiplex PCR. The sample holds about 170,000 clones; about 80% are singletons and the top ten take 0.85% to 1%. Turning to this clone: What it binds is not known.

The genes are TRBV7-8 and TRBJ1-2, with D hard to call. This receptor was obtained from a woman in her 50s in good health and CMV-seropositive. Sequencing input: PBMCs. CDR3 amino acids: CASSLVAGLIENTF. The CDR3 DNA sequence: TGTGCCAGCAGCTTAGTGGCAGGCCTAATCGAAAACACCTTC.